The clone carrying this T cell receptor (beta chain) was seen a few times. The data were obtained in a study of blood T cell repertoires in COVID-19. The repertoire was sequenced with immunoSEQ multiplex PCR; TCRdb's copy has only in-frame clones and lacks some. The sample holds approximately 19,000 clones, 85% to 90% seen once. The length of the CDR3 is 14 residues. Trimming took off 6 bases at V and 4 bases at J, with 12 bases between the two ends. Germline assignment: CDR1 MNHEY and CDR2 SMNVEV (reference sequence). The sequenced sample was peripheral blood. The chain links TRBV27 to TRBJ1-4; D may be TRBD1 (6 bases). This clonotype was sampled from a human donor in a cohort sampled during active COVID-19. The CDR3 DNA follows: TGTGCCAGCAGATCCGACAGGCTTAATGAAAAACTGTTTTTT. This gives the protein CASRSDRLNEKLFF.